The TCR beta chain described here comes from a study of blood T cell repertoires in COVID-19 (TCRdb year 2020). About the full investigation: Collaborator samples came from the United States, Italy and Spain and covered acute and convalescent phases of COVID-19. Subjects who had been exposed to COVID-19, were actively infected with it, or had recovered from it provided the deeply sampled blood TCRbeta repertoires that made up the dataset. The samples were drawn from two sources: the first 160 participants of the ongoing ImmuneRACE study, and 950 to 1,500 subjects contributed by 6 global collaborators. The sample metadata nearly always contained a de-identified subject ID, COVID-19 status, age in years and sex. The repertoires were released in a freely available public database intended as a resource for research on the immune response to SARS-CoV-2. The material from the prospective study consisted of cDNA or gDNA derived from T cells, B-cell-depleted T cells, or PBMCs. Where available, HLA class I and class II types were obtained from metadata supplied by the sample provider rather than from assay-based typing. The paper's findings and limits, for the study overall: Clinical and demographic metadata were provided uncurated, with the amount varying by source and participant.

V is pared back by 4 bases and J by 4 bases, with 14 bases lying between the germline termini. According to the germline V gene, CDR1 reads SGHTA and CDR2 reads FQGTGA. The CDR3 starts with the cysteine, ends with the phenylalanine, and has 15 residues. Solely the CDR3 DNA is kept, with 45 bases framed from the first base. TCRbeta CDR3 regions were amplified from genomic DNA by means of the immunoSEQ Assay, a bias-controlled multiplex PCR. Processing in the source paper ran as follows. The number of nucleated cells in each sample was estimated by amplification of reference gene primers within the assay. Sequence reads were collapsed and filtered to measure the absolute abundance of every unique TCRbeta CDR3 rearrangement. Productive Simpson clonality was computed per sample as the square root of Simpson's diversity index over productive rearrangements. Drawn from immuneACCESS, this table holds only the in-frame rearrangements with V and J called that TCRdb kept. Clones are partly lost; checked studies trace under half to an unresolved V gene and leave the rest unexplained. V and J calls and clone size are those listed in that table; D and trimming were worked out from the DNA. The table for this sample lists roughly 200,000 clones; approximately 83% of them were counted only once. In total, the top ten clones hold 4% to 5.5% of the sample.

Points on this clone: There is no known antigen for this receptor. Base qualities were left out, and no much larger clone turns up one base away.

Whole blood was collected in K2EDTA tubes by collaborating institutions according to the institutions' own protocols. Collaborator samples were shipped for TCRbeta analysis as frozen whole blood, isolated PBMCs, or DNA extracted from either sample type. The clonotype comes from a man aged 50-60 years with active or convalescent COVID-19. The V gene is TRBV7-3 and the J gene is TRBJ2-1; the D gene assignment is ambiguous. The sequenced sample was peripheral blood. The CDR3: CASSSTLVKYNEQFF. In nucleotides, the sequence is TGTGCCAGCAGCTCGACACTGGTGAAATACAATGAGCAGTTCTTC.